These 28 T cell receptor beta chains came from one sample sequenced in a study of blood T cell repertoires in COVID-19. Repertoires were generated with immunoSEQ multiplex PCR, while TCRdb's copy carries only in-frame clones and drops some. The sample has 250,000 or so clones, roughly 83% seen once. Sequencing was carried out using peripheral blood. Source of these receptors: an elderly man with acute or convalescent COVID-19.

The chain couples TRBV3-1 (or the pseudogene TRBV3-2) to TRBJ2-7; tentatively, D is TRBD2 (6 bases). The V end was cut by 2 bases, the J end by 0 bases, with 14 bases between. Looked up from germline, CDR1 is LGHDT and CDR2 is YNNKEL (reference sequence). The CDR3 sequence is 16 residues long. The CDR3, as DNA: TGTGCCAGCAGCCAAAATATAGCGGTAAGCTCCTACGAGCAGTACTTC. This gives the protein CASSQNIAVSSYEQYF.

The chain's CDR3 is CASSPSGQALYGYTF. The CDR3 DNA is TGCGCCAGCAGCCCGTCTGGCCAGGCACTCTATGGCTACACCTTC. The rearrangement links TRBV5-1 to TRBJ1-2; unclear D gene. Trimming took 4 bases from V and 4 from J, leaving 17 bases between them. This CDR3 is 15 amino acids long. Looked up from germline, CDR1 is SGHRS and CDR2 is YFSETQ. The whole variable domain, filled in from reference TRBV5-1 and TRBJ1-2, reads KAGVTQTPRYLIKTRGQQVTLSCSPISGHRSVSWYQQTPGQGLQFLFEYFSETQRNKGNFPGRFSGRQFSNSRSEMNVSTLELGDSALYLCASSPSGQALYGYTFGSGTRLTVV.

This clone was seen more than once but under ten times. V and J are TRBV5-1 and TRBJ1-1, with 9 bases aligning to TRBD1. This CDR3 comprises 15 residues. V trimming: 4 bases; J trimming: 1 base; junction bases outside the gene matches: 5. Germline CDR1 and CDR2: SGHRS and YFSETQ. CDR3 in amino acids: CASSLRTGANTEAFF. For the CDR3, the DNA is TGCGCCAGCAGCCTGCGGACAGGGGCGAACACTGAAGCTTTCTTT. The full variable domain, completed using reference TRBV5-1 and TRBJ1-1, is KAGVTQTPRYLIKTRGQQVTLSCSPISGHRSVSWYQQTPGQGLQFLFEYFSETQRNKGNFPGRFSGRQFSNSRSEMNVSTLELGDSALYLCASSLRTGANTEAFFGQGTRLTVV.

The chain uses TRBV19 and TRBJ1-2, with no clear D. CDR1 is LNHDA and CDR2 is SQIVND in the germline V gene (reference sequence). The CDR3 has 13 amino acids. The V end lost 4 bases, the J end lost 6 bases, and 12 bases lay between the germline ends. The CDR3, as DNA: TGTGCCAGTAGTAGGAGGGTGACCCATGGCTACACCTTC. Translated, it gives CASSRRVTHGYTF.

CDR3 nucleotides: TGTGCCAGCAGTCCTCCGGGACAGTTCTCCTACGAGCAGTACTTC. This gives the protein CASSPPGQFSYEQYF. The chain combines TRBV28 with TRBJ2-7; TRBD1 matches 7 bases. This CDR3 has 15 amino acids. V shed 5 bases and J 0 bases; nucleotides not matched to a gene: 7. Germline CDR1 MDHEN, CDR2 SYDVKM.

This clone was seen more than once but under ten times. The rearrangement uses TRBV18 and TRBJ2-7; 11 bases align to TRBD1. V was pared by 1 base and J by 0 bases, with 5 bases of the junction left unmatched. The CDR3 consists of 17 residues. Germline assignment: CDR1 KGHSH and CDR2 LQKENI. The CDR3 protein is CASSPQGQGVLSYEQYF. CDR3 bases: TGTGCCAGCTCACCACAGGGACAGGGGGTACTCTCCTACGAGCAGTACTTC. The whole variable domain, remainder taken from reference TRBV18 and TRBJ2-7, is NAGVMQNPRHLVRRRGQEARLRCSPMKGHSHVYWYRQLPEEGLKFMVYLQKENIIDESGMPKERFSAEFPKEGPSILRIQQVVRGDSAAYFCASSPQGQGVLSYEQYFGPGTRLTVT.

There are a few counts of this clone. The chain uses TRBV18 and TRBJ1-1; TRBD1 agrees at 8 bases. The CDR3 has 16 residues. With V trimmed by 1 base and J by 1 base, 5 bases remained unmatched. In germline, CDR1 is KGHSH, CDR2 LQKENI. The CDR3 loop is CASSPLSGTGNTEAFF. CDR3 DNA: TGTGCCAGCTCACCACTCTCCGGGACAGGGAACACTGAAGCTTTCTTT.

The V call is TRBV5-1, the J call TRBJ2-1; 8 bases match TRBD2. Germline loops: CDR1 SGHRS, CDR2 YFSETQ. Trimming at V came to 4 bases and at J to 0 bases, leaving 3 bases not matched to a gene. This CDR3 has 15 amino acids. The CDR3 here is CASSGGGSSYNEQFF. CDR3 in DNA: TGCGCCAGCAGCGGCGGGGGGAGCTCCTACAATGAGCAGTTCTTC.

The CDR3 protein is CAISESFPGFNQPQHF. CDR3 DNA sequence: TGTGCCATCAGTGAGTCGTTCCCAGGCTTCAATCAGCCCCAGCATTTT. The rearrangement joins TRBV10-3 to TRBJ1-5; the D is unclear. This CDR3 has 16 residues. Germline V CDR1 and CDR2: ENHRY, SYGVKD. Trimming took off 0 bases at V and 3 bases at J, with 12 bases between the two ends.

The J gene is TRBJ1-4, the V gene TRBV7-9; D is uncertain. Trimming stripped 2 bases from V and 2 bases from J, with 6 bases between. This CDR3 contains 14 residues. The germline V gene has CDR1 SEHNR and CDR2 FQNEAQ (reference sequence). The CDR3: CASSLPSTNEKLFF. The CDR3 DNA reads TGTGCCAGCAGCTTACCGTCGACTAATGAAAAACTGTTTTTT.

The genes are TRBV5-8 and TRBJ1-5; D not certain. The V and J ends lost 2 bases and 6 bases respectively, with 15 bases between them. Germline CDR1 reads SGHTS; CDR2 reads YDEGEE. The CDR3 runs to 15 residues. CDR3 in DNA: TGTGCCAGCAGCTTAAGGGTTTCGGAGGGTCAGCCCCAGCATTTT. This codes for CASSLRVSEGQPQHF.

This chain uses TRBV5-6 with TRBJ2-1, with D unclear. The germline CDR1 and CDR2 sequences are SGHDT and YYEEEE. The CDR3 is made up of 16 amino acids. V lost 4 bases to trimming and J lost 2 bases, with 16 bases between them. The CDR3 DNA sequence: TGTGCCAGCAGCCTTATTCGGAGATCGGCCTACAATGAGCAGTTCTTC. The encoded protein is CASSLIRRSAYNEQFF.

The CDR3 DNA sequence: TGTGCCAGCAGTCTTACCGGGACAGTGCGTGGTGGCTACACCTTC. This translates into CASSLTGTVRGGYTF. The chain is built from TRBV28 and TRBJ1-2, with 7 positions matching TRBD1. J lost 7 bases, V lost 5 bases, and 13 bases had no gene match. Germline V CDR1 and CDR2: MDHEN, SYDVKM. This CDR3 is 15 amino acids long.

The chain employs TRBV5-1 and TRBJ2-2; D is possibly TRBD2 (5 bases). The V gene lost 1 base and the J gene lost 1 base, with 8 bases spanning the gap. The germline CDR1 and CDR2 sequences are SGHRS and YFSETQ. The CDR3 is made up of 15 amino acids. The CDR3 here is CASSLSGMNTGELFF. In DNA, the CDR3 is TGCGCCAGCAGCTTGTCGGGGATGAACACCGGGGAGCTGTTTTTT.

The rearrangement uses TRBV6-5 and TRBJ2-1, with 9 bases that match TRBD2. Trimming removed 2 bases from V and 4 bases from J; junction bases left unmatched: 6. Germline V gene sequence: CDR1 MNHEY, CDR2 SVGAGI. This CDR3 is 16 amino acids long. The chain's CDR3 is CASSYGLAGYYNEQFF. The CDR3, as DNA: TGTGCCAGCAGTTACGGGCTAGCGGGATATTACAATGAGCAGTTCTTC.

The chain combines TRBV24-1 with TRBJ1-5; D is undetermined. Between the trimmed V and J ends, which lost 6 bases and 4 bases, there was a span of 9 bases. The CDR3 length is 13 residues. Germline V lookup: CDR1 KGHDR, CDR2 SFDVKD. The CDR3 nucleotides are TGTGCCACCAGTACCCCGGGAAATCAGCCCCAGCATTTT. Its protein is CATSTPGNQPQHF.

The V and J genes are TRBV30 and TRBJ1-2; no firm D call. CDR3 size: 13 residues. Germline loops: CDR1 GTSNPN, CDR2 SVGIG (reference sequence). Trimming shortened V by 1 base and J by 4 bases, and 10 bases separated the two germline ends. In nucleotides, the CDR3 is TGTGCCTGGAGTGCTGTTCTCGGCTATGGCTACACCTTC. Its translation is CAWSAVLGYGYTF. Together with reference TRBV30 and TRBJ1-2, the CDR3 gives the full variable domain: SQTIHQWPATLVQPVGSPLSLECTVEGTSNPNLYWYRQAAGRGLQLLFYSVGIGQISSEVPQNLSASRPQDRQFILSSKKLLLSDSGFYLCAWSAVLGYGYTFGSGTRLTVV.

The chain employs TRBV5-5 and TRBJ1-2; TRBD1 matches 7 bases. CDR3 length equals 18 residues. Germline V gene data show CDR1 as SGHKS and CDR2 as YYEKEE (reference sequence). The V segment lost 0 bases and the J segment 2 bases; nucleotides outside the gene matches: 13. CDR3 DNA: TGTGCCAGCAGCTTGGGACCACATATTACAGGGGACAACTATGGCTACACCTTC. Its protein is CASSLGPHITGDNYGYTF.

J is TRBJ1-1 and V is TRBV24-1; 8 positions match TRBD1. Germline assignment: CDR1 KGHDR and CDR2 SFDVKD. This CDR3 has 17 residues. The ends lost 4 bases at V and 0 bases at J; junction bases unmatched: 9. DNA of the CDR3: TGTGCCACCAGTGACTCGGACAGGGACCCCTTGAACACTGAAGCTTTCTTT. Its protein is CATSDSDRDPLNTEAFF.

CDR3 in DNA: TGTGCCAGTAGTATAGGCTCAATCGACACTTATCAGCCCCAGCATTTT. This encodes CASSIGSIDTYQPQHF. The gene calls are TRBV19 and TRBJ1-5; D gene unclear. This CDR3 spans 16 amino acids. Germline CDR1 reads LNHDA; CDR2 reads SQIVND (reference sequence). Trimming removed 1 base at V and 5 bases at J, with 15 bases between.

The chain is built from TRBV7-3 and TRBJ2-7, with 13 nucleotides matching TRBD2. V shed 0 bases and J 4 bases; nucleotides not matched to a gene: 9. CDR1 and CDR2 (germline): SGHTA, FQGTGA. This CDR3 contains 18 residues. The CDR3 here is CASSLTGLAGTATYEQYF. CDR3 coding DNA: TGTGCCAGCAGCTTAACGGGACTAGCGGGAACGGCCACATACGAGCAGTACTTC.

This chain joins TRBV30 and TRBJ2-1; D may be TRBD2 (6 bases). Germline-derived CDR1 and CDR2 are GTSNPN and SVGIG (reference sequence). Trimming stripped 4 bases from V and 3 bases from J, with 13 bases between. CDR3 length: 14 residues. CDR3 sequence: CAWKTGTYYNEQFF. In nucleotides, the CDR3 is TGTGCCTGGAAAACCGGGACTTACTACAATGAGCAGTTCTTC.

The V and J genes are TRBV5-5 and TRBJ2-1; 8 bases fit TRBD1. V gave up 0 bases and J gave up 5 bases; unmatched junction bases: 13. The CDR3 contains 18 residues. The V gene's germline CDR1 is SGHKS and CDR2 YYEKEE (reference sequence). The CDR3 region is CASSLAFAGTGLNNEQFF. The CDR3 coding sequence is TGTGCCAGCAGCTTGGCATTTGCCGGGACAGGACTTAACAATGAGCAGTTCTTC.

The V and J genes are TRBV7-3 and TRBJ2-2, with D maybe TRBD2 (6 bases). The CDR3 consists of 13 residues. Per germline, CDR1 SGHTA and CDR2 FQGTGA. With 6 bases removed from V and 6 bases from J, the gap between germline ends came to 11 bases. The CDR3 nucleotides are TGTGCCAGCAGAACCGGGGACTCCGGGGAGCTGTTTTTT. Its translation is CASRTGDSGELFF.

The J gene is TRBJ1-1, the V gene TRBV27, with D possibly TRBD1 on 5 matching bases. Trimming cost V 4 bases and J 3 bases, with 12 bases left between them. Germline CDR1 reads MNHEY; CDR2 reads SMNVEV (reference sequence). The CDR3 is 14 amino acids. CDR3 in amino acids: CASSSVGAYTEAFF. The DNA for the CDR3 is TGTGCCAGCAGTTCGGTAGGGGCGTACACTGAAGCTTTCTTT.

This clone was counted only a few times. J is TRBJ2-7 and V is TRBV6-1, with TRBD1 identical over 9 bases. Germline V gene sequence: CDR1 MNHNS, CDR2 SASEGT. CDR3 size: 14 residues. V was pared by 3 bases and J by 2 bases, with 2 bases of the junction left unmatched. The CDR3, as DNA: TGTGCCAGCAGTGATACAGGGGGCCCCTACGAGCAGTACTTC. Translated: CASSDTGGPYEQYF.

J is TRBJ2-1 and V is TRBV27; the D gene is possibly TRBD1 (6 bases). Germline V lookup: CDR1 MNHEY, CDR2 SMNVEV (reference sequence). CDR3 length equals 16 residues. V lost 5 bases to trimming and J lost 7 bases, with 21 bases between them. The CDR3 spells CASSQRYRDKKNEQFF. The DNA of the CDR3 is TGTGCCAGCAGTCAGAGATACCGGGACAAGAAGAATGAGCAGTTCTTC.

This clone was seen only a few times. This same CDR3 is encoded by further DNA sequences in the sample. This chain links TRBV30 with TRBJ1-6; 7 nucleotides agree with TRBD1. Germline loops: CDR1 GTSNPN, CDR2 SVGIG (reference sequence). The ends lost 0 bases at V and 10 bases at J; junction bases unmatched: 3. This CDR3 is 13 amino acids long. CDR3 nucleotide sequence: TGTGCCTGGAGTGTGGCAGGGGGATCACCCCTCCACTTT. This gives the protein CAWSVAGGSPLHF.